This TCR beta chain was documented in a study of cytomegalovirus exposure and HLA in healthy donors. In the PCR, 60 Vbeta and 13 Jbeta primers were used. Generated by immunoSEQ multiplex PCR, the TCRdb table keeps only in-frame clones and is missing some. The sample shows around 140,000 clones, approximately 85% of them seen only once. In regard to this clone: The target antigen is unknown.

The CDR3 is 15 amino acids. V lost 6 bases, J lost 0 bases, and 6 bases stayed unmatched. Germline CDR1 reads MNHEY; CDR2 reads SVGAGI. Study-level results: Previous analysis showed most TCR beta V segments were productive about 87% or about 30% of the time. Analysis performed later found 15,000 or so TCR beta sequences associated with HLA alleles at 0.05 false discovery rate. Rarity held for most TCR sequences, but there were some public TCRs that occurred in many donors. Researchers reported in a later analysis that a missense DCLRE1C variant was tied to TCR beta V- and J-gene trimming.

The sequenced sample consisted of PBMCs. The J gene is TRBJ2-7, the V gene TRBV6-5, with 9 bases fitting TRBD2. This receptor was identified in a woman aged 40 to 55 in good health and CMV-seronegative. CDR3 nucleotide sequence: TGTGCCAGCAGCGTAGCGGGAGTGAGCTCCTACGAGCAGTACTTC. Translated, it gives CASSVAGVSSYEQYF.